A single count supports the clone carrying this T cell receptor (beta chain). Its antigen is unidentified. When sampled, the donors appeared nominally healthy, though they likely had unrecorded immune exposures. 13 Jbeta primers and 60 Vbeta primers were used for the PCR. The authors' processing: Unique TCR beta chains totaled some 80 million in a later count, with roughly 10 million of them shared. Clones were sequenced by immunoSEQ multiplex PCR, and TCRdb holds only the in-frame ones, with some missing. For V, J and clone size, that table is used; D and trimming come from the DNA. Of approximately 180,000 clones listed, about 80% were seen once; the top ten hold approximately 6.7%. This CDR3 comprises 14 residues. CDR1 MNHEY and CDR2 SVGAGI come from the germline V gene. This sample is drawn from a study of cytomegalovirus exposure and HLA in healthy donors. Study results and limitations: A missense variant in DCLRE1C was later tied to TCR beta V- and J-gene trimming. Previously analyzed data showed that most TCR beta V segments were productive at a frequency of about 87% or about 30%.

The rearrangement joins TRBV6-5 to TRBJ2-5, with TRBD2 matching over 7 bases. TRBJ2-7 explains the end of the DNA better; the J call may be wrong. The clonotype originates from a man aged 25-45 years in good health and CMV-seropositive. Sample: PBMCs. As DNA, the CDR3 is TGTGCCAGCAGTTACGGGGGGGACTCCTACGAGCAGTACTTC. This gives the protein CASSYGGDSYEQYF.